These T cell receptor beta chains were read from a single sample in a study of blood T cells in healthy people across ages. TCRdb passed the 5' RACE reads through MiXCR, listing each CDR3 protein once. The sample consists of about 1.8 million distinct CDR3 sequences, about 50% of them appearing once. The specimen was blood. Receptors originate from a woman in her thirties or forties in good health. Each CDR3 is given with its conserved first and last residue. The order of the fields is D gene, J gene, V gene, clone size, CDR3 protein, CDR3 DNA. The D gene is left open where the match is weak. Rows may omit the clone size; those that give it use once, few, many or a size class.

. TRBJ2-5 TRBV4-3 many CASSHDSQETQYF TGTGCCAGCAGCCACGACAGCCAAGAGACCCAGTACTTC
. TRBJ2-3 TRBV4-3 few CASSPGGGWSTDTQYF TGCGCCAGCAGCCCAGGTGGGGGCTGGAGCACGGATACGCAGTATTTT
TRBD1 TRBJ2-6 TRBV9 few CASSAPPGTVHSGANVLTF TGTGCCAGCAGCGCTCCACCCGGGACAGTCCACTCTGGGGCCAACGTCCTGACTTTC
TRBD2 TRBJ2-1 TRBV7-2 few CASSPLAGYNEQFF TGTGCCAGCAGTCCCCTAGCGGGATACAATGAGCAGTTCTTC
. TRBJ2-5 TRBV6-6 . CASNPGTGLPNQQYF TGTGCCAGCAACCCCGGGACCGGACTCCCTAATCAGCAGTACTTC
TRBD2 TRBJ2-2 TRBV12-3/TRBV12-4 once CASSLALPIPGGRRTGELFF TGTGCCAGCAGTTTAGCGCTACCAATTCCGGGGGGGCGAAGGACCGGGGAGCTGTTTTTT
TRBD1 TRBJ1-1 TRBV18 once CASSPRTGRDTEAFF TGTGCCAGCTCCCCAAGGACAGGGAGGGACACTGAAGCTTTCTTT
. TRBJ2-5 TRBV27 . CASSTAPSETQYF TGTGCCAGCTCGACGGCCCCCTCAGAGACCCAGTACTTC
TRBD2 TRBJ2-5 TRBV20-1 few CTVTSGGQTQYF TGCACCGTAACTAGCGGGGGACAGACCCAGTACTTC
. TRBJ2-3 TRBV9 many CASSVDSTDTQYF TGCGCCAGCAGCGTGGACAGCACAGATACGCAGTATTTT
. TRBJ2-7 TRBV5-5 . CASSLDPGGYGYGQYF TGTGCCAGCAGCTTGGATCCCGGAGGGTATGGATACGGGCAGTACTTC
TRBD1 TRBJ2-4 TRBV7-2 few CASSLVFRTGGARRTKNIQYF TGTGCCAGCAGCTTAGTCTTTCGGACAGGGGGCGCGAGGAGAACCAAAAACATTCAGTACTTC
TRBD2 TRBJ2-7 TRBV29-1 . CSVAGRVSYEQYF TGCAGCGTTGCGGGGAGGGTTTCCTACGAGCAGTACTTC
TRBD2 TRBJ2-5 TRBV4-1 few CASSQDGGGAGETQYF TGCGCCAGCAGCCAAGATGGCGGGGGGGCCGGTGAGACCCAGTACTTC
. TRBJ2-5 TRBV6-2/TRBV6-3 . CAIHNGGQETQYF TGTGCCATCCATAACGGGGGTCAAGAGACCCAGTACTTC
. TRBJ2-4 TRBV10-3 . CAISERQGNNEQYF TGTGCCATCAGTGAGCGTCAGGGTAACAATGAGCAGTACTTC
. TRBJ1-6 TRBV20-1 . CSASPGQSPLHF TGCAGTGCATCTCCGGGACAATCACCCCTCCACTTT
TRBD2 TRBJ2-5 TRBV6-5 . CASSYRRLTSGGETQYF TGTGCCAGCAGTTACCGACGACTGACTAGCGGGGGAGAGACCCAGTACTTC
TRBD2 TRBJ2-7 TRBV6-2/TRBV6-3 . CASSPGTSLDLQYF TGTGCCAGCAGTCCCGGGACTAGTCTAGACCTCCAGTACTTC
. TRBJ2-5 TRBV20-1 . CSASDRLQETQYF TGCAGTGCTTCTGACAGACTACAAGAGACCCAGTACTTC
. TRBJ2-1 TRBV5-1 . CASSLRQPNEQFF TGCGCCAGCAGCCTTCGACAGCCGAATGAGCAGTTCTTC
. TRBJ2-7 TRBV24-1 . CATSEAASYEQYF TGTGCCACCAGTGAGGCCGCCTCCTACGAGCAGTACTTC
. TRBJ1-6 TRBV4-3 . CASSQDHRQFSPLHF TGCGCCAGCAGCCAAGATCACCGACAGTTTTCACCCCTCCACTTT
. TRBJ2-3 TRBV29-1 . CSVASGGGTDTQYF TGCAGCGTTGCCTCGGGCGGGGGCACAGATACGCAGTATTTT
. TRBJ2-7 TRBV6-5 few CASRSDTSYEQYF TGTGCCAGCCGATCAGACACATCCTACGAGCAGTACTTC
. TRBJ1-1 TRBV5-1 . CASSLVPDLNTEAFF TGCGCCAGCAGCTTGGTCCCCGATCTGAACACTGAAGCTTTCTTT
TRBD1 TRBJ2-7 TRBV25-1 . CASSETKRGQGFYEQYF TGTGCCAGCAGTGAAACTAAACGGGGACAGGGTTTCTACGAGCAGTACTTC
TRBD2 TRBJ2-7 TRBV12-3/TRBV12-4 . CASSLEAGGQSYEQYF TGTGCCAGCAGTTTAGAAGCGGGGGGTCAATCCTACGAGCAGTACTTC
. TRBJ2-5 TRBV7-9 few CASSLNSRVVETQYF TGTGCCAGCAGCTTAAATAGTAGGGTGGTGGAGACCCAGTACTTC
TRBD1 TRBJ2-7 TRBV10-2 . CASRGQVLYEQYF TGCGCCAGCAGGGGACAGGTACTATACGAGCAGTACTTC
TRBD2 TRBJ2-7 TRBV14 . CASSPLAGHYEQYF TGTGCCAGCAGCCCTCTAGCGGGGCACTACGAGCAGTACTTC
. TRBJ2-7 TRBV20-1 few CSAWPEDTGGYEQYF TGCAGTGCTTGGCCCGAAGACACCGGGGGCTACGAGCAGTACTTC
TRBD1 TRBJ1-2 TRBV5-5 . CASSLTGGAGGYTF TGTGCCAGCAGCTTGACAGGGGGCGCAGGTGGCTACACCTTC
. TRBJ1-2 TRBV7-9 . CASSLVGHELTYGYTF TGTGCCAGCAGCTTAGTGGGGCATGAACTAACCTATGGCTACACCTTC
. TRBJ1-2 TRBV3-1 few CASSLNRGSNYGYTF TGTGCCAGCAGCTTAAACCGGGGCAGTAACTATGGCTACACCTTC
. TRBJ1-6 TRBV4-3 . CASSYGPLGSPLHF TGCGCCAGCAGCTACGGACCCCTGGGTTCACCCCTCCACTTT
. TRBJ2-5 TRBV25-1 . CASSESLGRETQYF TGTGCCAGCAGTGAATCGCTAGGGAGGGAGACCCAGTACTTC
TRBD1 TRBJ2-7 TRBV27 once CASSVRTGWDEQYF TGTGCCAGCAGTGTCCGGACAGGGTGGGACGAGCAGTACTTC
. TRBJ2-7 TRBV12-3/TRBV12-4 . CASTPAVQGAQYF TGTGCCAGCACCCCAGCGGTGCAAGGGGCCCAGTACTTC
TRBD1 TRBJ2-6 TRBV28 few CASRTQGAAGANVLTF TGTGCCAGCAGGACACAGGGGGCCGCTGGGGCCAACGTCCTGACTTTC
. TRBJ2-3 TRBV6-1 . CASGTVAQYF TGTGCCAGCGGAACGGTCGCGCAGTATTTT
. TRBJ2-5 TRBV13 . CASSLGFQGRGETQYF TGTGCCAGCAGCTTAGGCTTCCAGGGCCGCGGGGAGACCCAGTACTTC
. TRBJ2-6 TRBV28 . CASSFLTVSGANVLTF TGTGCCAGCAGTTTCCTGACAGTCTCTGGGGCCAACGTCCTGACTTTC
TRBD1 TRBJ1-2 TRBV5-1 few CASSLIPGQGYGYTF TGCGCCAGCAGCTTGATCCCCGGACAGGGCTATGGCTACACCTTC
TRBD2 TRBJ2-4 TRBV5-1 few CASSLEVAGIKNIQYF TGCGCCAGCAGCTTGGAGGTAGCGGGAATCAAAAACATTCAGTACTTC
TRBD1 TRBJ1-4 TRBV7-2 . CASSRSPGQNEKLFF TGTGCCAGCAGCCGTAGTCCGGGACAGAATGAAAAACTGTTTTTT
TRBD2 TRBJ2-5 TRBV6-4 few CASSGAGGRETQYF TGTGCCAGCAGTGGAGCGGGGGGGCGTGAGACCCAGTACTTC
TRBD2 TRBJ2-1 TRBV10-3 . CAISDEQLAEEFF TGTGCCATCAGTGATGAGCAACTAGCGGAGGAGTTCTTC
. TRBJ1-6 TRBV20-1 . CSARRTTGAYNSPLHF TGCAGTGCTAGGCGGACGACAGGCGCATATAATTCACCCCTCCACTTT
. TRBJ2-1 TRBV20-1 few CSAPNRVDEQFF TGCAGTGCTCCTAATAGGGTGGATGAGCAGTTCTTC
TRBD1 TRBJ2-1 TRBV7-2 . CASREDRVYGQFF TGTGCCAGCAGAGAGGACAGGGTCTATGGGCAGTTCTTC
. TRBJ2-1 TRBV9 . CASSVQAPSYNEQFF TGTGCCAGCAGCGTGCAGGCACCTTCCTACAATGAGCAGTTCTTC
. TRBJ2-7 TRBV6-1 few CASRKDPAHEQYF TGTGCCAGCCGTAAGGATCCTGCACACGAGCAGTACTTC
. TRBJ1-2 TRBV27 . CASSLRGSNYGYTF TGTGCCAGCAGTTTACGGGGTTCTAACTATGGCTACACCTTC
. TRBJ2-7 TRBV4-1 few CASSLTHRAPYEQYF TGCGCCAGCAGCCTAACGCACAGGGCTCCCTACGAGCAGTACTTC
. TRBJ2-5 TRBV7-9 . CASSLGRQTQETQYF TGTGCCAGCAGCTTAGGGAGACAGACCCAAGAGACCCAGTACTTC